The 5 T cell receptor beta chains listed next were all sequenced from one sample in a study of shared clonotypes between healthy human individuals. Using immunoSEQ multiplex PCR, the repertoire was profiled, and TCRdb retains in-frame clones only, with some absent. There are about 2 million clones in the sample; 90% to 95% occur only once, and around 0.13% lies in the top ten. Sample: naive CD4+ T cells sorted from blood. The sample's subset: CD45RA+ positively selected. The receptors were gathered from a man younger than 35 in good health.

A single count supports this clone. The chain carries TRBV7-9 and TRBJ1-2; perhaps TRBD1 as D (5 bases). CDR3 size: 16 residues. Germline V gene lookup returns CDR1 SEHNR and CDR2 FQNEAQ (reference sequence). The germline V and J ends were trimmed by 5 bases and 2 bases, with 18 bases remaining between them. DNA for the CDR3: TGTGCCAGCAGCCAGGGCGGGGACCTCGGAAACTATGGCTACACCTTC. Translated: CASSQGGDLGNYGYTF.

Concerning this clone: One end of the junction varies from germline; a read error may be responsible. The chain recombines TRBV2 with TRBJ2-5; 10 bases agree with TRBD2. The germline V gene has CDR1 SNHLY and CDR2 FYNNEI. This CDR3 is built from 13 residues. The CDR3 region has the DNA TGTGCCAGCAGTGAACTACAGACTAGCGGGTTAGACTTC. The encoded protein is CASSELQTSGLDF.

This clone showed up just a few times. This chain uses TRBV10-1 with TRBJ2-1, with 7 nucleotides matching TRBD1. There are 13 residues in the CDR3. The germline CDR1 and CDR2 sequences are WNHNN and SYGVQD (reference sequence). V was pared by 6 bases and J by 4 bases, with 3 bases of the junction left unmatched. CDR3 loop: CASSPGQYNEQFF. The CDR3 region has the DNA TGCGCCAGCAGCCCGGGACAGTACAATGAGCAGTTCTTC.

On this clone itself: The same CDR3 arises from other DNA sequences in this sample as well. The chain joins TRBV19 to TRBJ1-1; the match to TRBD1 covers 7 bases. Germline CDR1 and CDR2: LNHDA and SQIVND (reference sequence). The V segment lost 5 bases and the J segment 1 base; nucleotides outside the gene matches: 4. This CDR3 has 14 residues. CDR3 protein: CASSLRQGNTEAFF. Written as DNA, the CDR3 is TGTGCCAGTAGTCTACGACAGGGGAACACTGAAGCTTTCTTT.

In its sample, this clone was seen once. The chain combines TRBV2 with TRBJ1-5, with a weak D call TRBD1 (6 bases). The germline CDR1 and CDR2 sequences are SNHLY and FYNNEI. The CDR3 has 15 amino acids. V was clipped by 3 bases and J by 1 base, with 10 bases between them. In nucleotides, the CDR3 is TGTGCCAGCAGTGACCACGGACAGAGCAATCAGCCCCAGCATTTT. Its translation: CASSDHGQSNQPQHF.